Presented here are 8 T cell receptor beta chains from one specimen sequenced in a study of technical replicates of blood from a few donors. Sequencing was performed with immunoSEQ multiplex PCR; in TCRdb, only in-frame clones are kept and a portion is missing. The sample gives approximately 53,000 clones, roughly 95% of which show up once; about 0.39% is in the top ten. Material: T cells isolated from PBMCs. The receptors come from a human donor in good health.

The chain carries TRBV5-4 and TRBJ2-7; 8 bases agree with TRBD2. With 3 bases clipped from V and 6 bases from J, the junction kept 8 bases outside the gene matches. This CDR3 is 14 amino acids long. CDR1 is SGHNT, CDR2 YYREEE, per germline (reference sequence). CDR3 DNA sequence: TGTGCCAGCAGCTCTGAGCGGGAGATCCTCGAGCAGTACTTC. Encoded protein: CASSSEREILEQYF.

This chain joins TRBV9 and TRBJ2-7, with D uncertain. Trimming left V 4 bases short and J 3 bases short, with 8 bases between. Germline loops: CDR1 SGDLS, CDR2 YYNGEE. The CDR3 consists of 12 residues. The CDR3 sequence: CASSLYDYEQYF. The CDR3 DNA reads TGTGCCAGCAGCCTATACGACTACGAGCAGTACTTC. Full variable domain (missing parts from reference TRBV9 and TRBJ2-7): DSGVTQTPKHLITATGQRVTLRCSPRSGDLSVYWYQQSLDQGLQFLIQYYNGEERAKGNILERFSAQQFPDLHSELNLSSLELGDSALYFCASSLYDYEQYFGPGTRLTVT.

This clone has only one observation. The V call is TRBV9, the J call TRBJ2-7; weak D call: TRBD2 (7 bases). This CDR3 contains 17 residues. Trimming removed 4 bases from V and 6 bases from J, with 26 bases in between. CDR1 SGDLS and CDR2 YYNGEE come from the germline V gene. The CDR3 DNA reads TGTGCCAGCAGCCCCAGAGTTTCGAGGGGGGGGTCGAGCGAGCAGTACTTC. Translation: CASSPRVSRGGSSEQYF. Complete variable domain (other parts from reference TRBV9 and TRBJ2-7): DSGVTQTPKHLITATGQRVTLRCSPRSGDLSVYWYQQSLDQGLQFLIQYYNGEERAKGNILERFSAQQFPDLHSELNLSSLELGDSALYFCASSPRVSRGGSSEQYFGPGTRLTVT.

The V and J genes are TRBV18 and TRBJ1-3, with TRBD1 identical over 7 bases. Looked up from germline, CDR1 is KGHSH and CDR2 is LQKENI. CDR3 length: 17 amino acids. Trimming took 6 bases from V and 0 from J; bases not matched to a gene: 11. The CDR3 bases are TGTGCCAGCTCTCTTCAGACAGGGCCAAGCTCTGGAAACACCATATATTTT. This encodes CASSLQTGPSSGNTIYF. Drawing the rest from reference TRBV18 and TRBJ1-3, the complete variable domain is NAGVMQNPRHLVRRRGQEARLRCSPMKGHSHVYWYRQLPEEGLKFMVYLQKENIIDESGMPKERFSAEFPKEGPSILRIQQVVRGDSAAYFCASSLQTGPSSGNTIYFGEGSWLTVV.

The rearrangement joins TRBV19 to TRBJ1-2; 7 positions agree with TRBD1. Germline V lookup: CDR1 LNHDA, CDR2 SQIVND (reference sequence). V gave up 7 bases and J gave up 6 bases; unmatched junction bases: 5. CDR3 length: 12 residues. The chain's CDR3 is CASKTGADGYTF. CDR3 DNA sequence: TGTGCCAGTAAAACAGGGGCGGATGGCTACACCTTC.

The V and J genes are TRBV7-9 and TRBJ1-4; TRBD1 agrees at 10 bases. Per germline, CDR1 SEHNR and CDR2 FQNEAQ (reference sequence). CDR3 length equals 19 residues. V lost 0 bases to trimming and J lost 6 bases; unmatched junction nucleotides: 13. Here the CDR3 reads CASSLARGQGSKSDEKLFF. The CDR3 region has the DNA TGTGCCAGCAGCTTAGCTAGGGGACAGGGGAGTAAGTCGGATGAAAAACTGTTTTTT. The full variable domain, in which reference TRBV7-9 and TRBJ1-4 provide the parts outside the CDR3, is DTGVSQNPRHKITKRGQNVTFRCDPISEHNRLYWYRQTLGQGPEFLTYFQNEAQLEKSRLLSDRFSAERPKGSFSTLEIQRTEQGDSAMYLCASSLARGQGSKSDEKLFFGSGTQLSVL.

This clone was detected a few times. V and J are TRBV5-1 and TRBJ1-1; possibly TRBD1 for D (6 bases). Trimming pared 2 bases from V and 1 base from J, leaving 9 bases between. This CDR3 has 14 residues. Germline V gene lookup returns CDR1 SGHRS and CDR2 YFSETQ. CDR3 amino acids: CASSFPGQNTEAFF. In DNA form, the CDR3 reads TGCGCCAGCAGCTTTCCGGGACAGAACACTGAAGCTTTCTTT.

The chain couples TRBV27 to TRBJ1-1; weak D call: TRBD1 (6 bases). Deletions cut 0 bases from V and 5 bases from J, with 13 bases between. Germline V lookup: CDR1 MNHEY, CDR2 SMNVEV (reference sequence). The CDR3 runs to 15 residues. The CDR3 region has the DNA TGTGCCAGCAGTTTATCCCGGGGGGCTTGGACTGAAGCTTTCTTT. This codes for CASSLSRGAWTEAFF.